Below are 14 T cell receptor beta chains sequenced from a single sample in a study of blood T cells in healthy people across ages (dated by TCRdb to 2014 to 2015). Receptor amplification or capture employed 5' RACE. Instrument used: Illumina HiSeq 2500. A second PCR of roughly 6 to 12 cycles was run with a J-beta primer mix and a sample-barcoded 5' primer. The raw public data were reprocessed by TCRdb itself: fastp quality trimming at Q25, MiXCR clonotype calling, in-frame beta chains only. Entries are consolidated by CDR3 protein sequence, retaining the most common genes and DNA. Within this sample are some 710,000 distinct CDR3 sequences, with 20% to 25% of them counted one time only. About 22% of the sample is held by the ten biggest clonotypes. The sample taken for sequencing was blood. The receptors were sampled from a man aged 70-80 years in good health.

Concerning this clonotype: The CDR3 ends on some other residue instead of the conserved phenylalanine or tryptophan, so this is likely a read error. V and J are TRBV11-2 and TRBJ2-5; TRBD2 matches at 8 bases. CDR1 and CDR2 (germline): SGHAT, FQNNGV. The junction had 8 bases not matched to a gene; V was cut back by 3 bases and J by 11 bases. The CDR3 runs 13 residues. The CDR3 loop is CASSFGTSAEQYV. In DNA, the CDR3 is TGTGCCAGCAGCTTCGGGACTAGTGCTGAGCAGTACGTC.

The V gene is TRBV7-9, the J gene TRBJ1-2; D unclear. Germline V CDR1 and CDR2: SEHNR, FQNEAQ (reference sequence). The CDR3 is 14 residues long. The V gene lost 1 base and the J gene lost 11 bases, with 17 bases spanning the gap. The CDR3 nucleotides are TGTGCCAGCAGCTTAGTGGAGGGCCCGGCGGCGTACACCTTC. Translation: CASSLVEGPAAYTF.

This chain connects TRBV5-1 to TRBJ1-2; D not certain. The germline CDR1 and CDR2 sequences are SGHRS and YFSETQ. The CDR3 has 15 amino acids. V was clipped by 0 bases and J by 1 base, with 10 bases between them. For the CDR3, the DNA is TGCGCCAGCAGCTTGGTGGACCCAGATAACTATGGCTACACCTTC. Translation: CASSLVDPDNYGYTF.

The chain links TRBV12-3 or TRBV12-4 to TRBJ1-5, with 8 positions matching TRBD1. This CDR3 comprises 16 residues. The ends lost 1 base at V and 2 bases at J; junction bases unmatched: 4. The CDR3 here is CASSLGTGQGNQPQHF. The DNA of the CDR3 is TGTGCCAGCAGTTTAGGGACGGGACAGGGCAATCAGCCCCAGCATTTT.

This clonotype was seen a few times. The chain carries TRBV15 and TRBJ2-4; no reliable D call. The CDR3 runs 15 residues. Germline assignment: CDR1 LNHNV and CDR2 YYDKDF (reference sequence). The ends were cut back, 3 bases at V and 0 bases at J, with 9 bases in the middle. The CDR3 DNA follows: TGTGCCACCAGCAGGGGCCAGCTAGCCAAAAACATTCAGTACTTC. Encoded protein: CATSRGQLAKNIQYF.

This clonotype has ten or more counts. The chain couples TRBV7-2 to TRBJ2-4; a possible D gene is TRBD2 (7 bases). Germline assignment: CDR1 SGHTA and CDR2 FQGNSA. V gave up 6 bases and J gave up 8 bases, with 14 bases separating them. This CDR3 has 13 amino acids. The CDR3 protein is CASSSTGRDIQYF. In DNA, the CDR3 is TGTGCCAGCAGTTCTACAGGGAGGGACATTCAGTACTTC.

The chain has TRBV24-1 and TRBJ1-2; 7 bases are a match to TRBD1. The junction had 5 bases not matched to a gene; V was cut back by 5 bases and J by 9 bases. Germline CDR1 reads KGHDR; CDR2 reads SFDVKD. The CDR3 loop spans 12 amino acids. The CDR3 region is CATSGTGYSYTF. CDR3 sequence (DNA): TGTGCCACCAGTGGGACAGGCTACAGCTACACCTTC.

The chain joins TRBV27 to TRBJ2-1; D might be TRBD1 or TRBD2, each matching 6 bases. The DNA end is a closer match to TRBJ2-5, so the J assignment may be wrong. This CDR3 region has 15 residues. Per germline, CDR1 MNHEY and CDR2 SMNVEV (reference sequence). The CDR3 region has the DNA TGTGCCAGCGCCCTACCGGGGGCGGGTATGGAGACCCAGTACTTC. This encodes CASALPGAGMETQYF.

This clonotype was counted a few times. The CDR3 loop is CSASSGLAGSGETQYF. CDR3 coding DNA: TGCAGTGCTTCCTCGGGACTAGCGGGTTCGGGGGAGACCCAGTACTTC. The chain recombines TRBV20-1 with TRBJ2-5, with 12 bases identical to TRBD2. Germline loops: CDR1 DFQATT, CDR2 SNEGSKA (reference sequence). The CDR3 spans 16 residues. Losses at the gene ends were 5 bases for V and 5 bases for J; bases not matched to a gene: 12.

This clonotype has just a few counts. The rearrangement uses TRBV5-1 and TRBJ1-6, with 7 bases that match TRBD1. CDR1 is SGHRS and CDR2 is YFSETQ in the germline V gene. The CDR3 is 19 amino acids. V was clipped by 3 bases and J by 0 bases; unmatched bases: 12. CDR3 nucleotide sequence: TGCGCCAGCAGCTCGCAGGGACGACAGGGAAGCTCCTATAATTCACCCCTCCACTTT. This encodes CASSSQGRQGSSYNSPLHF.

V and J are TRBV20-1 and TRBJ2-3, with D tentatively TRBD1 (6 bases). V lost 1 base to trimming and J lost 2 bases, with 16 bases between them. CDR1 and CDR2 (germline): DFQATT, SNEGSKA (reference sequence). The CDR3 runs to 16 residues. The CDR3 sequence is CSARAIQGVNTDTQYF. The CDR3 region has the DNA TGCAGTGCTAGAGCCATACAGGGCGTCAACACAGATACGCAGTATTTT.

This rearrangement joins TRBV2 to TRBJ1-4, with D maybe TRBD1 (6 bases). The CDR3 spans 14 residues. CDR1 and CDR2 from the germline V gene are SNHLY and FYNNEI. The V end was cut by 4 bases, the J end by 7 bases, with 13 bases between. Here the CDR3 reads CASSGTVNSEKLFF. CDR3 bases: TGTGCCAGCAGTGGGACAGTCAACAGTGAAAAACTGTTTTTT.

This clonotype was recorded at least ten times. One end of the junction fails to match germline, which may point to a read error. The rearrangement links TRBV5-1 to TRBJ1-4; 7 bases match TRBD1. The CDR3 spans 14 residues. Germline CDR1 and CDR2: SGHRS and YFSETQ. As DNA, the CDR3 is TGTGCCAGCAGTCCAGGGGGGGGAGGCGAAAAACTGTTTTTT. It specifies CASSPGGGGEKLFF.

This clonotype was seen a handful of times. CDR3 DNA: TGTGCCAGCAGTTCCTCAAGCGGGCTCCTCACAGATACGCAGTATTTT. Protein product: CASSSSSGLLTDTQYF. The chain couples TRBV12-3 or TRBV12-4 to TRBJ2-3, with D tentatively TRBD2 (6 bases). The germline V and J ends were trimmed by 4 bases and 2 bases, with 16 bases remaining between them. The CDR3 runs to 16 residues.